Sequencing of this T cell receptor (beta chain) was carried out in a study of blood T cell repertoires in COVID-19. Using immunoSEQ multiplex PCR, the repertoire was profiled, and TCRdb retains in-frame clones only, with some absent. This repertoire shows about 200,000 clones, 85% to 90% found once; its top ten account for 4.5% to 7.5%. CDR1 and CDR2 (germline): SGHDN, FVKESK. V was cut by 1 base and J by 1 base, with 16 bases left in between. The CDR3 is made up of 17 amino acids. This sequence was found in a man older than 75 with acute or convalescent COVID-19. The chain uses TRBV14 and TRBJ2-5, with D maybe TRBD2 (7 bases). The sample comprised peripheral blood. The CDR3 loop reads CASSQGFRAGAQETQYF. In DNA form, the CDR3 reads TGTGCCAGCAGCCAAGGATTCCGGGCGGGGGCCCAAGAGACCCAGTACTTC.